Presented here are 29 T cell receptor beta chains from one specimen sequenced in a study of T-cell reconstitution after alpha-beta-depleted transplantation in children. Unique molecular identifiers were used to barcode this TCRbeta library. One entry per CDR3 protein results from TCRdb running MiXCR on the PCR reads. The data contain around 600,000 distinct CDR3 sequences, roughly a tenth of them singletons. The source material was PBMCs from the stem cell graft donor, sampled from the stem cell graft. These receptors came from a human donor who donated a stem cell graft to a child with acute myeloid leukemia.

This clonotype was detected many times. The V gene is TRBV20-1, the J gene TRBJ2-3, with 8 positions matching TRBD2. CDR3 size: 12 residues. The J segment lost 1 base and the V segment lost 6 bases, leaving 0 bases of the junction unmatched. Germline V gives CDR1 DFQATT, CDR2 SNEGSKA (reference sequence). The CDR3 protein is CSAGRGTDTQYF. The CDR3, as DNA: TGCAGTGCCGGGAGGGGCACAGATACGCAGTATTTT.

This clonotype was detected many times. The chain uses TRBV20-1 and TRBJ1-3; no reliable D call. Germline V gives CDR1 DFQATT, CDR2 SNEGSKA (reference sequence). Between the trimmed V and J ends, which lost 0 bases and 3 bases, there was a span of 6 bases. The CDR3 loop spans 13 amino acids. For the CDR3, the DNA is TGCAGTGCTAGAGAGGGGTTTGGAAACACCATATATTTT. It codes for CSAREGFGNTIYF.

This clonotype was seen repeatedly, ten times or more. The chain combines TRBV29-1 with TRBJ1-1, with D maybe TRBD1 (6 bases). This CDR3 region has 13 residues. Germline V CDR1 and CDR2: SQVTM, ANQGSEA. V was cut by 8 bases and J by 1 base, with 14 bases left in between. The CDR3 sequence: CSSNEGGNTEAFF. CDR3 nucleotide sequence: TGCAGCTCAAACGAAGGGGGGAACACTGAAGCTTTCTTT. The variable domain in full, completed from reference TRBV29-1 and TRBJ1-1, reads SAVISQKPSRDICQRGTSLTIQCQVDSQVTMMFWYRQQPGQSLTLIATANQGSEATYESGFVIDKFPISRPNLTFSTLTVSNMSPEDSSIYLCSSNEGGNTEAFFGQGTRLTVV.

This chain joins TRBV5-1 and TRBJ1-1; TRBD1 might be the D (5 bases). CDR3 length: 15 amino acids. Germline CDR1 reads SGHRS; CDR2 reads YFSETQ. V was shortened by 4 bases and J by 4 bases, with 17 bases between the two germline ends. This CDR3 is CASSISAGLSTEAFF. The CDR3 DNA reads TGCGCCAGCAGCATTTCGGCGGGGCTCAGCACTGAAGCTTTCTTT.

In its sample, this clonotype was seen a few times. The chain has TRBV12-3 or TRBV12-4 and TRBJ2-1; D gene uncertain. The V end lost 6 bases, the J end lost 9 bases, and 18 bases lay between the germline ends. The CDR3 is 14 residues long. The CDR3 sequence: CASSQPGPISEQFF. Written as DNA, the CDR3 is TGTGCCAGCAGCCAGCCGGGCCCCATCAGTGAGCAGTTCTTC.

This clonotype was seen ten or more times. The chain couples TRBV25-1 to TRBJ2-7; D gene uncertain. CDR1 and CDR2 (germline): MGHDK, SYGVNS. V was clipped by 4 bases and J by 1 base, with 11 bases between them. The CDR3 covers 14 residues. CDR3 sequence reads: CASSVSTGSYEQYF. The CDR3 DNA is TGTGCCAGCAGTGTGTCGACTGGATCCTACGAGCAGTACTTC.

This clonotype was observed many times. The chain has TRBV4-3 and TRBJ1-1; a possible D gene is TRBD1 (5 bases). The CDR3 totals 17 residues. With 2 bases removed from V and 2 bases from J, the gap between germline ends came to 18 bases. The germline V gene has CDR1 LGHNA and CDR2 YSLEER. The CDR3 sequence is CASSQHGTSGLNTEAFF. CDR3 DNA sequence: TGCGCCAGCAGCCAACATGGGACTAGCGGGCTTAACACTGAAGCTTTCTTT.

The chain links TRBV7-6 to TRBJ2-5, with D perhaps assigned TRBD1 or TRBD2 (6 bases each). V was clipped by 2 bases and J by 1 base, with 20 bases between them. The CDR3 is 18 amino acids. Per the germline V gene, CDR1 is SGHVS and CDR2 is FNYEAQ. CDR3 sequence (DNA): TGTGCCAGCAGCTTATGGGGGGCCCAACAGATCTCCCAAGAGACCCAGTACTTC. Residues: CASSLWGAQQISQETQYF.

This clonotype was observed many times. V gene TRBV12-3 or TRBV12-4 combines with J gene TRBJ2-3; no reliable D call. CDR3 length: 13 amino acids. V lost 3 bases to trimming and J lost 2 bases, with 6 bases between them. Here the CDR3 DNA reads TGTGCCAGCAGTTTTGACCTCACAGATACGCAGTATTTT. Translated, it gives CASSFDLTDTQYF.

This clonotype has only one observation. This chain links TRBV20-1 with TRBJ2-5; perhaps TRBD2 as D (6 bases). Trimming took 3 bases from V and 1 from J, leaving 9 bases between them. Germline CDR1 reads DFQATT; CDR2 reads SNEGSKA (reference sequence). The CDR3 loop spans 13 amino acids. Here the CDR3 reads CSARKRAQETQYF. The CDR3 DNA follows: TGCAGTGCTAGGAAGCGGGCCCAAGAGACCCAGTACTTC.

V usage is TRBV7-2 and J usage is TRBJ1-2; the D is unclear. The CDR3 is made up of 13 amino acids. The V end was cut by 5 bases, the J end by 5 bases, with 12 bases between. The germline V gene encodes CDR1 SGHTA and CDR2 FQGNSA. The CDR3 reads CASSRELGYGYTF. In nucleotides, the CDR3 is TGTGCCAGCAGCCGAGAGCTTGGGTATGGCTACACCTTC.

This clonotype was observed at least ten times. The V and J genes are TRBV20-1 and TRBJ2-7; the match to TRBD2 covers 8 bases. CDR1 and CDR2 from the germline V gene are DFQATT and SNEGSKA (reference sequence). CDR3 length equals 15 residues. V lost 3 bases to trimming and J lost 1 base; unmatched junction nucleotides: 8. As DNA, the CDR3 is TGCAGTGCTAGGGATCTAGCGGGTGCTTCCTACGAGCAGTACTTC. Translating it yields CSARDLAGASYEQYF.

V and J are TRBV7-9 and TRBJ2-7, with TRBD2 identical over 12 bases. After removal of 5 bases from V and 2 bases from J, the junction contained 4 bases not matched to a gene. This CDR3 is built from 15 residues. Germline V gene data show CDR1 as SEHNR and CDR2 as FQNEAQ (reference sequence). CDR3 bases: TGTGCCAGCAGCACCCGGACTAGCGGGACCTACGAGCAGTACTTC. Its translation is CASSTRTSGTYEQYF.

The V gene is TRBV20-1, the J gene TRBJ1-1, with D perhaps matching TRBD1 (6 bases). The CDR3 has 13 amino acids. Germline lookup yields CDR1 DFQATT and CDR2 SNEGSKA (reference sequence). Trimming pared 6 bases from V and 5 bases from J, leaving 16 bases between. The DNA of the CDR3 is TGCAGTGCACCTAGGGGGGGGGCAACTGAAGCTTTCTTT. This encodes CSAPRGGATEAFF.

This clonotype showed up many times. This chain uses TRBV25-1 with TRBJ2-2, with a weak D call TRBD1 (6 bases). The CDR3 extends over 14 amino acids. Germline V gene lookup returns CDR1 MGHDK and CDR2 SYGVNS. Between the trimmed V and J ends, which lost 8 bases and 4 bases, there was a span of 14 bases. The CDR3 region is CASLGHRATGELFF. The CDR3, as DNA: TGTGCCAGCTTGGGACACCGAGCCACCGGGGAGCTGTTTTTT.

This clonotype was seen a few times. The chain employs TRBV20-1 and TRBJ2-2; 7 bases match TRBD2. Trimming cost V 1 base and J 4 bases; bases outside gene matches: 6. The CDR3 sequence is 15 residues long. CDR1 DFQATT and CDR2 SNEGSKA come from the germline V gene (reference sequence). For the CDR3, the DNA is TGCAGTGCTAGAGGGTCTAGCGGATTCACCGGGGAGCTGTTTTTT. Protein sequence: CSARGSSGFTGELFF.

This chain's CDR3 is CASSLALGSEQFF. As DNA, the CDR3 is TGTGCCAGCAGCTTAGCGTTGGGGTCGGAGCAGTTCTTC. The chain has TRBV11-2 and TRBJ2-1; no reliable D call. This CDR3 is built from 13 residues. Germline V gene sequence: CDR1 SGHAT, CDR2 FQNNGV. With 1 base removed from V and 10 bases from J, the gap between germline ends came to 11 bases.

This clonotype was seen at least ten times. The V gene is TRBV6-4, the J gene TRBJ2-2; D is perhaps TRBD1 (5 bases). This CDR3 contains 15 residues. From germline, CDR1 is MRHNA and CDR2 SNTAGT. The V and J ends lost 3 bases and 5 bases respectively, with 13 bases between them. CDR3 nucleotide sequence: TGTGCCAGCAGTGAGGGGCAGGGCAGGACCGGGGAGCTGTTTTTT. Translating gives CASSEGQGRTGELFF.

The V gene is TRBV4-3, the J gene TRBJ2-7; 10 bases align to TRBD2. The V gene end was trimmed by 0 bases and the J gene end by 5 bases; junction bases not matched to a gene: 1. The CDR3 extends over 14 amino acids. Germline CDR1 and CDR2: LGHNA and YSLEER. The CDR3 protein is CASSQDTSGDEQYF. The CDR3 DNA reads as TGCGCCAGCAGCCAAGATACTAGCGGGGACGAGCAGTACTTC.

The chain joins TRBV3-1 to TRBJ2-2; D might be TRBD1 (5 bases). Trimming shortened V by 7 bases and J by 7 bases, and 13 bases separated the two germline ends. Germline V lookup: CDR1 LGHDT, CDR2 YNNKEL (reference sequence). CDR3 length: 13 residues. CDR3 sequence reads: CASTIKRGGELFF. DNA for the CDR3: TGTGCCAGCACCATCAAAAGGGGCGGGGAGCTGTTTTTT. Variable domain in full (rest from reference TRBV3-1 and TRBJ2-2): DTAVSQTPKYLVTQMGNDKSIKCEQNLGHDTMYWYKQDSKKFLKIMFSYNNKELIINETVPNRFSPKSPDKAHLNLHINSLELGDSAVYFCASTIKRGGELFFGEGSRLTVL.

This clonotype was seen only a few times. V usage is TRBV18 and J usage is TRBJ1-1, with a possible D match to TRBD1 (5 bases). CDR1 is KGHSH, CDR2 LQKENI, per germline. V dropped 4 bases and J dropped 0 bases, with 9 bases sitting between them. This CDR3 region has 14 residues. For the CDR3, the DNA is TGTGCCAGCTCACTCCAGACAGTGAACACTGAAGCTTTCTTT. The encoded protein is CASSLQTVNTEAFF.

The J gene is TRBJ1-2, the V gene TRBV24-1; D not resolved. Germline values: CDR1 KGHDR, CDR2 SFDVKD. With 4 bases removed from V and 5 bases from J, the gap between germline ends came to 4 bases. The CDR3 runs 11 residues. CDR3 in amino acids: CATSDGYGYTF. CDR3 coding DNA: TGTGCCACCAGTGACGGGTATGGCTACACCTTC.

The table lists this clonotype with many counts. This CDR3 is CASSLASGAGYTF. CDR3 nucleotide sequence: TGTGCCAGCAGCTTGGCCTCGGGGGCTGGCTACACCTTC. V gene TRBV5-6 combines with J gene TRBJ1-2; TRBD1 is a possible D gene (6 bases). Trimming took 0 bases from V and 7 from J, leaving 10 bases between them. Germline-derived CDR1 and CDR2 are SGHDT and YYEEEE. The CDR3 extends over 13 amino acids.

V gene TRBV24-1 combines with J gene TRBJ2-1, with 8 positions matching TRBD2. This CDR3 comprises 16 residues. Germline V gene data show CDR1 as KGHDR and CDR2 as SFDVKD. The trim removed 3 bases at V and 6 bases at J, leaving 9 bases unmatched. DNA for the CDR3: TGTGCCACCAGTGATCCCGGGACTAGGGGCAGCAATGAGCAGTTCTTC. It encodes CATSDPGTRGSNEQFF.

Only a few counts were recorded for this clonotype. This chain uses TRBV5-1 with TRBJ2-7; unclear D gene. The germline V and J ends were trimmed by 1 base and 0 bases, with 8 bases remaining between them. Germline CDR1 and CDR2: SGHRS and YFSETQ. CDR3 length: 14 amino acids. The CDR3 nucleotides are TGCGCCAGCAGCTTGAGCCCGAGCTCCTACGAGCAGTACTTC. Protein: CASSLSPSSYEQYF.

J is TRBJ2-7 and V is TRBV28; D remains unclear. The CDR3 has 14 residues. The germline gives CDR1 MDHEN, CDR2 SYDVKM. Trimming took off 7 bases at V and 5 bases at J, with 18 bases between the two ends. CDR3 loop: CASTPPGPPHEQYF. CDR3 nucleotide sequence: TGTGCCAGCACCCCTCCGGGCCCCCCCCACGAGCAGTACTTC. The whole variable domain, filled in from reference TRBV28 and TRBJ2-7, reads DVKVTQSSRYLVKRTGEKVFLECVQDMDHENMFWYRQDPGLGLRLIYFSYDVKMKEKGDIPEGYSVSREKKERFSLILESASTNQTSMYLCASTPPGPPHEQYFGPGTRLTVT.

This clonotype was picked up many times. J is TRBJ2-7 and V is TRBV12-3 or TRBV12-4; 7 nucleotides agree with TRBD2. The CDR3 spans 14 residues. Trimming cost V 3 bases and J 4 bases; bases outside gene matches: 6. CDR3 sequence: CASSFGGTQYEQYF. CDR3 bases: TGTGCCAGCAGTTTCGGGGGGACTCAATACGAGCAGTACTTC.

This clonotype was seen repeatedly, ten times or more. The CDR3 sequence is CASSARSNQPQHF. The DNA of the CDR3 is TGTGCCAGCAGTGCGAGGAGCAATCAGCCCCAGCATTTT. This rearrangement joins TRBV6-4 to TRBJ1-5; D unresolved. Trimming left V 4 bases short and J 1 base short, with 5 bases between. The CDR3 spans 13 residues. CDR1 is MRHNA, CDR2 SNTAGT, per germline.

This clonotype was recorded at least ten times. The J gene is TRBJ1-6, the V gene TRBV20-1, with unresolved D. The ends were cut back, 0 bases at V and 1 base at J, with 13 bases in the middle. Germline-derived CDR1 and CDR2 are DFQATT and SNEGSKA (reference sequence). This CDR3 spans 17 amino acids. CDR3 coding DNA: TGCAGTGCTAGAGATCTCCCTCCCGGGTCCTATAATTCACCCCTCCACTTT. Translation gives CSARDLPPGSYNSPLHF.